This T cell receptor beta chain comes out of a study of blood T cell repertoires in COVID-19. Study in general: Material from acute and convalescent COVID-19 was sourced from the United States, Italy and Spain. From T cells, B-cell-depleted T cells, or PBMCs came the material, which was cDNA or gDNA.

Original methodology: Reference gene primer amplification in the assay estimated nucleated cell counts. This table comes from immunoSEQ multiplex PCR, and its TCRdb copy is limited to in-frame clones, with some not included. V and J calls and clone size are as listed in that table; D and trimming were resolved from the DNA. The sample yields some 40,000 clones, approximately 81% seen once. CDR3 length equals 15 residues. Per germline, CDR1 SGHNT and CDR2 YENEEA. J gave up 5 bases and V 4 bases, and 9 bases lay outside the gene matches. The clonotype was recovered from a man aged 60 to 69 in a cohort sampled during active COVID-19. The genes are TRBV11-3 and TRBJ2-5; TRBD2 matches 8 bases. Sequencing was done on a sample of peripheral blood. The CDR3 DNA sequence: TGTGCCAGCAGCTCGCGGACGGGAGGGGGGGAGACCCAGTACTTC. Its protein product is CASSSRTGGGETQYF.